Each of the 16 T cell receptor beta chains below was sequenced from the same sample in a study of glioma-infiltrating T cells after dendritic cell vaccination. Documented time point: after dendritic cell vaccination, including at tumor progression/relapse. TCRdb's table, derived via immunoSEQ multiplex PCR, lists solely in-frame clones and lacks some. The sample lists roughly 100,000 clones, 85% to 90% occurring once. This material consisted of blood, taken after dendritic cell vaccination. These receptor sequences come from a human donor with glioblastoma.

The rearrangement links TRBV2 to TRBJ1-3; no clear D gene. This CDR3 has 15 residues. V was cut by 1 base and J by 3 bases, with 10 bases left in between. Germline V CDR1 and CDR2: SNHLY, FYNNEI. CDR3 in amino acids: CASSEGAKVGNTIYF. CDR3 sequence (DNA): TGTGCCAGCAGTGAAGGGGCTAAGGTTGGAAACACCATATATTTT.

The V gene is TRBV6-5, the J gene TRBJ2-2; perhaps TRBD2 as D (6 bases). The CDR3 covers 14 residues. Between the trimmed V and J ends, which lost 6 bases and 3 bases, there was a span of 11 bases. CDR1 and CDR2 from the germline V gene are MNHEY and SVGAGI. Here the CDR3 DNA reads TGTGCCAGCAGGGAGGGTTCTTACACCGGGGAGCTGTTTTTT. Its protein product is CASREGSYTGELFF.

This chain joins TRBV7-9 and TRBJ1-1; D is possibly TRBD1 (6 bases). The length of the CDR3 is 14 residues. V was trimmed by 5 bases and J by 1 base, leaving 11 bases between them. Germline lookup yields CDR1 SEHNR and CDR2 FQNEAQ (reference sequence). The CDR3 loop reads CASSPLGGNTEAFF. For the CDR3, the DNA is TGTGCCAGCAGCCCCTTAGGGGGGAACACTGAAGCTTTCTTT.

V usage is TRBV25-1 and J usage is TRBJ2-2, with a possible D match to TRBD2 (5 bases). Germline CDR1 and CDR2: MGHDK and SYGVNS. V was pared by 2 bases and J by 1 base, with 11 bases between. The CDR3 runs 16 residues. The CDR3 nucleotides are TGTGCCAGCAGTGAAGTAGGAGCGGAGAACACCGGGGAGCTGTTTTTT. Its protein is CASSEVGAENTGELFF.

V and J are TRBV19 and TRBJ2-3; TRBD1 might be the D (6 bases). Germline lookup yields CDR1 LNHDA and CDR2 SQIVND (reference sequence). The CDR3 spans 13 residues. Trimming cost V 8 bases and J 2 bases, with 11 bases left between them. The CDR3 coding sequence is TGTGCCAGTCTAGGGGACACCACAGATACGCAGTATTTT. Translating it yields CASLGDTTDTQYF.

The table lists this clone with a count of one. The chain uses TRBV6-1 and TRBJ1-6; D may be TRBD1 (6 bases). Trimming pared 3 bases from V and 6 bases from J, leaving 6 bases between. The CDR3 is made up of 13 amino acids. Germline CDR1 and CDR2: MNHNS and SASEGT. CDR3 bases: TGTGCCAGCAGTGACAGGGGTAATTCACCCCTCCACTTT. This translates into CASSDRGNSPLHF.

This chain uses TRBV10-3 with TRBJ1-1; D may be TRBD1 (6 bases). The V end was cut by 9 bases, the J end by 2 bases, with 13 bases between. CDR3 size: 13 residues. Germline CDR1 is ENHRY and CDR2 is SYGVKD. The CDR3 reads CAIRGKGNTEAFF. The CDR3 bases are TGTGCCATAAGGGGGAAAGGAAACACTGAAGCTTTCTTT.

The chain couples TRBV5-5 to TRBJ2-7; D gene uncertain. The V and J ends lost 5 bases and 0 bases respectively, with 12 bases between them. Germline CDR1 and CDR2: SGHKS and YYEKEE (reference sequence). The CDR3 spans 14 residues. CDR3 residues: CASSSVMSSYEQYF. The CDR3 region has the DNA TGTGCCAGCAGTTCGGTGATGAGCTCCTACGAGCAGTACTTC.

This sequence joins TRBV29-1 and TRBJ2-7; 9 nucleotides align to TRBD1. The ends lost 7 bases at V and 4 bases at J; junction bases unmatched: 2. The CDR3 spans 11 residues. Germline V gives CDR1 SQVTM, CDR2 ANQGSEA. This chain's CDR3 is CSAGQGYEQYF. The CDR3 bases are TGCAGCGCCGGACAGGGGTACGAGCAGTACTTC.

The chain uses TRBV7-9 and TRBJ2-7; 8 bases map to TRBD1. Germline CDR1 SEHNR, CDR2 FQNEAQ (reference sequence). This CDR3 comprises 15 residues. J lost 5 bases, V lost 0 bases, and 6 bases had no gene match. CDR3 sequence reads: CASSLATGTGHEQYF. As DNA, the CDR3 is TGTGCCAGCAGCTTAGCCACCGGGACAGGCCACGAGCAGTACTTC.

Many counts were recorded for this clone. This sequence joins TRBV6-1 and TRBJ2-1; TRBD1 matches at 10 bases. The CDR3 is 15 amino acids. V lost 1 base, J lost 3 bases, and 0 bases stayed unmatched. Germline V CDR1 and CDR2: MNHNS, SASEGT. The CDR3 coding sequence is TGTGCCAGCAGTGAAGGGACAGGGGGCTACAATGAGCAGTTCTTC. It encodes CASSEGTGGYNEQFF.

This chain uses TRBV6-1 with TRBJ2-6; D gene uncertain. This CDR3 has 16 amino acids. Trimming removed 2 bases from V and 2 bases from J, with 10 bases in between. The germline V gene encodes CDR1 MNHNS and CDR2 SASEGT. The CDR3 region is CASSETFGPGANVLTF. CDR3 DNA: TGTGCCAGCAGTGAAACTTTTGGGCCTGGGGCCAACGTCCTGACTTTC.

This clone was seen only once. The chain is built from TRBV7-8 and TRBJ1-2; perhaps TRBD1 as D (6 bases). V was shortened by 5 bases and J by 11 bases, with 21 bases between the two germline ends. The CDR3 spans 14 residues. Germline V gives CDR1 SGHVS, CDR2 FQNEAQ. The CDR3 nucleotides read TGTGCCAGCAGCACCGGGACAATCACCCAAGATTACACCTTC. As protein: CASSTGTITQDYTF.

J is TRBJ1-3 and V is TRBV2; the match to TRBD1 covers 10 bases. The CDR3 covers 16 residues. Germline assignment: CDR1 SNHLY and CDR2 FYNNEI. V lost 5 bases, J lost 3 bases, and 7 bases stayed unmatched. This CDR3 is CASSQTGGFYGNTIYF. DNA for the CDR3: TGTGCCAGCAGTCAGACAGGGGGCTTTTATGGAAACACCATATATTTT.

Only one count was recorded for this clone. The chain is built from TRBV9 and TRBJ2-7; weak D call: TRBD2 (6 bases). The CDR3 loop spans 15 amino acids. The germline gives CDR1 SGDLS, CDR2 YYNGEE. Trimming pared 0 bases from V and 3 bases from J, leaving 13 bases between. This chain's CDR3 is CASSVGIGGNYEQYF. DNA of the CDR3: TGTGCCAGCAGCGTAGGAATTGGAGGGAACTACGAGCAGTACTTC.

CDR3 nucleotide sequence: TGCGCCAGCAGCCCCGGTGCTAGCGGGGGGTCAGATACGCAGTATTTT. Amino acids: CASSPGASGGSDTQYF. The rearrangement links TRBV5-1 to TRBJ2-3; 11 bases are a match to TRBD2. This CDR3 is 16 amino acids long. After removal of 4 bases from V and 4 bases from J, the junction contained 8 bases not matched to a gene. Germline V gene lookup returns CDR1 SGHRS and CDR2 YFSETQ.